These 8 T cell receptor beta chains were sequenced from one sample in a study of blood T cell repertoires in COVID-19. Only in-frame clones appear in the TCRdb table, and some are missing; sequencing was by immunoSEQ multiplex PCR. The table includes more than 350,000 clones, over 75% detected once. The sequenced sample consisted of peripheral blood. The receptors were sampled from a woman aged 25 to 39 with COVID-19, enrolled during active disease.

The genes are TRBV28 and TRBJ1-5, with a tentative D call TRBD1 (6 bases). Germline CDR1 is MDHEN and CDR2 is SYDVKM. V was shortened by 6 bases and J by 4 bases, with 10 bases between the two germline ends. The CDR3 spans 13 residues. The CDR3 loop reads CASRLQGNQPQHF. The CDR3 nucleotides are TGTGCCAGCAGACTACAGGGTAATCAGCCCCAGCATTTT.

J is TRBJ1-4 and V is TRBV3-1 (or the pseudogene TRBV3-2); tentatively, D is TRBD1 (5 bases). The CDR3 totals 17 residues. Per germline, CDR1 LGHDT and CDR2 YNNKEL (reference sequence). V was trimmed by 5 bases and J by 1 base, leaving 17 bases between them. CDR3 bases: TGTGCCAGCAGCTTACGGGGGACGGGGAGAACTAATGAAAAACTGTTTTTT. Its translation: CASSLRGTGRTNEKLFF.

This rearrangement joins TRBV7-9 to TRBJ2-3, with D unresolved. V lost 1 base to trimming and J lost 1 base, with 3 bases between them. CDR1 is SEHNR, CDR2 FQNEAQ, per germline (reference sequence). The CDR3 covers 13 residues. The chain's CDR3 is CASSLVGTDTQYF. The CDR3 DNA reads TGTGCCAGCAGCTTAGTAGGCACAGATACGCAGTATTTT.

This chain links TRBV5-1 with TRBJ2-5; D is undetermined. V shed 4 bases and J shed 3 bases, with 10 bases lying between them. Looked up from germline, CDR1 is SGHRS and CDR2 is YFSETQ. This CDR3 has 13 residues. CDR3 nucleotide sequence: TGCGCCAGCAGCGCCCGACTGGAAGAGACCCAGTACTTC. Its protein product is CASSARLEETQYF.

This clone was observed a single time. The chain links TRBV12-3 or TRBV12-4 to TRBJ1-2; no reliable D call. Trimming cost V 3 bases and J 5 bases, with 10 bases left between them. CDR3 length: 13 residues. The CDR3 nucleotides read TGTGCCAGCAGTTTTTCTACTCCATATGGCTACACCTTC. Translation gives CASSFSTPYGYTF.

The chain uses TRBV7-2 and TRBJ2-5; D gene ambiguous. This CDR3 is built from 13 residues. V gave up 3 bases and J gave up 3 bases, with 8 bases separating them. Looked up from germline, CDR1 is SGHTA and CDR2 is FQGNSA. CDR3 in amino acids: CASSFAQKETQYF. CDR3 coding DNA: TGTGCCAGCAGCTTCGCCCAGAAAGAGACCCAGTACTTC.

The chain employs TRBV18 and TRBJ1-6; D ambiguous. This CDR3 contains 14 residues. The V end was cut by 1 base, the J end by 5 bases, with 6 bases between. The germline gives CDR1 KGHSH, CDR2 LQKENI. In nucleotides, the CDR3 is TGTGCCAGCTCACCACTCGGGGATAATTCACCCCTCCACTTT. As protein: CASSPLGDNSPLHF.

The CDR3 region is CASSWERTSESYEQYF. The CDR3 DNA is TGTGCCAGCAGCTGGGAAAGGACTAGCGAGTCCTACGAGCAGTACTTC. The chain has TRBV5-6 and TRBJ2-7, with 9 bases aligning to TRBD2. The germline gives CDR1 SGHDT, CDR2 YYEEEE. V gave up 3 bases and J gave up 1 base; unmatched junction bases: 8. The CDR3 loop spans 16 amino acids.